Following are 3 T cell receptor beta chains from one sample sequenced in a study of cytomegalovirus exposure and HLA in healthy donors. PCR involved 60 Vbeta and 13 Jbeta primers. Some clones are missing from TCRdb's copy, which holds only in-frame ones; the method was immunoSEQ multiplex PCR. The sample includes 150,000 to 170,000 clones, under 85% of them seen just once. Sequences were obtained from PBMCs. The source of these receptors is a man younger than 35 in good health and CMV-seronegative.

This clone was counted once. J is TRBJ2-5 and V is TRBV27; 8 nucleotides line up with TRBD1. Per germline, CDR1 MNHEY and CDR2 SMNVEV (reference sequence). V shed 4 bases and J 5 bases; nucleotides not matched to a gene: 9. The CDR3 loop spans 15 amino acids. CDR3 protein: CASSSARGREETQYF. DNA of the CDR3: TGTGCCAGCAGTTCTGCCAGGGGGCGCGAGGAGACCCAGTACTTC.

This chain uses TRBV16 with TRBJ1-2; D is unclear. Looked up from germline, CDR1 is KGHSY and CDR2 is FQNENV. V was cut by 0 bases and J by 8 bases, with 13 bases left in between. The CDR3 has 14 amino acids. This chain's CDR3 is CASSQSTHPWGYTF. The DNA of the CDR3 is TGTGCCAGCAGCCAATCAACTCACCCGTGGGGCTACACCTTC.

The V and J genes are TRBV11-2 and TRBJ1-1, with 7 bases lining up with TRBD1. With V trimmed by 5 bases and J by 5 bases, 5 bases remained unmatched. Germline V lookup: CDR1 SGHAT, CDR2 FQNNGV. The CDR3 loop spans 13 amino acids. CDR3 loop: CASSQGVWTEAFF. CDR3 DNA: TGTGCCAGCAGCCAGGGGGTTTGGACTGAAGCTTTCTTT.